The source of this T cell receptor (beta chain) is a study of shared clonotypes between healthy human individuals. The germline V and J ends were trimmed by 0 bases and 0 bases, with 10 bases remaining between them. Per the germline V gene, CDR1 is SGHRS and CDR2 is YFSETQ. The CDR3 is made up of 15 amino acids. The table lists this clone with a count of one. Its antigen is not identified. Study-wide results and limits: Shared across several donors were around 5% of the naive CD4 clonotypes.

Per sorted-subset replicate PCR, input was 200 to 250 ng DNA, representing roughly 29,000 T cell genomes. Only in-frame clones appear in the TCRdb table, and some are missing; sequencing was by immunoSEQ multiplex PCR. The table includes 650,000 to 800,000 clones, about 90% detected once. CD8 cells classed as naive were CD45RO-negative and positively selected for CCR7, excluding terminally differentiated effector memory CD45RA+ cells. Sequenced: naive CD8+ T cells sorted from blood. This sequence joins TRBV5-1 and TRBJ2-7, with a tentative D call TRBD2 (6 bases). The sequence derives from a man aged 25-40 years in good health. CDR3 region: CASSLASGSSYEQYF. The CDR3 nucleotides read TGCGCCAGCAGCTTGGCATCCGGGAGCTCCTACGAGCAGTACTTC.